The 15 T cell receptor beta chains presented below share a single source sample, sequenced in a study of cytomegalovirus exposure and HLA in healthy donors. The data were produced by immunoSEQ multiplex PCR, yet TCRdb's version contains in-frame clones alone and is incomplete. The top ten hold approximately 2% of the sample, which has 140,000 to 150,000 clones, about 94% seen once. Source material: PBMCs. These receptors all stem from a man between 18 and 35 years old in good health and CMV-seropositive.

This clone turned up a few times. Here the CDR3 DNA reads TGTGCCAGCAGTCAGCGGGAACAAGAGACCCAGTACTTC. Translation: CASSQREQETQYF. The J gene is TRBJ2-5, the V gene TRBV27; TRBD2 matches at 7 bases. From germline, CDR1 is MNHEY and CDR2 SMNVEV (reference sequence). CDR3 length equals 13 residues. The V segment lost 5 bases and the J segment 2 bases; nucleotides outside the gene matches: 2.

The chain uses TRBV2 and TRBJ1-2, with D possibly TRBD1 on 6 matching bases. The CDR3 extends over 13 amino acids. V lost 8 bases and J lost 2, with 12 bases in between. Germline V lookup: CDR1 SNHLY, CDR2 FYNNEI. In DNA, the CDR3 is TGTGCCAGCTCCCGGGACATCAACTATGGCTACACCTTC. Translating gives CASSRDINYGYTF.

The genes are TRBV2 and TRBJ2-3, with 14 bases matching TRBD2. Losses at the gene ends were 6 bases for V and 1 base for J; bases not matched to a gene: 6. Per the germline V gene, CDR1 is SNHLY and CDR2 is FYNNEI. The CDR3 loop spans 17 amino acids. CDR3 DNA sequence: TGTGCCAGCAGCAGGACTAGCGGGAGGTCTGGCACAGATACGCAGTATTTT. This encodes CASSRTSGRSGTDTQYF.

This rearrangement joins TRBV27 to TRBJ2-1, with TRBD2 matching 11 bases. After removal of 8 bases from V and 7 bases from J, the junction contained 10 bases not matched to a gene. Germline CDR1 and CDR2: MNHEY and SMNVEV (reference sequence). This CDR3 region has 15 residues. The CDR3 reads CASATLAGGVNEQFF. The CDR3 DNA follows: TGTGCCAGCGCCACTTTAGCGGGAGGGGTTAATGAGCAGTTCTTC.

V is TRBV18 and J is TRBJ2-1; tentatively, D is TRBD2 (6 bases). Germline lookup yields CDR1 KGHSH and CDR2 LQKENI. V lost 2 bases, J lost 9 bases, and 17 bases lay in between. This CDR3 region has 15 residues. The DNA of the CDR3 is TGTGCCAGCTCACCAACTCTGGCGGGATTTTCTGAGCAGTTCTTC. It yields the protein CASSPTLAGFSEQFF.

This chain links TRBV7-3 with TRBJ2-5; 7 bases line up with TRBD2. CDR1 SGHTA and CDR2 FQGTGA come from the germline V gene. Trimming took 0 bases from V and 5 from J; bases not matched to a gene: 6. CDR3 length: 15 residues. CDR3 coding DNA: TGTGCCAGCAGCTTAACGACGGGGGGTTACGAGACCCAGTACTTC. This gives the protein CASSLTTGGYETQYF.

The chain employs TRBV10-3 and TRBJ2-3; the match to TRBD2 covers 13 bases. The germline CDR1 and CDR2 sequences are ENHRY and SYGVKD. This CDR3 contains 17 residues. V shed 6 bases and J 1 base; nucleotides not matched to a gene: 7. The DNA for the CDR3 is TGTGCCATCAGACCGGGACTAGCGGGACAAGGCACAGATACGCAGTATTTT. Encoded protein: CAIRPGLAGQGTDTQYF.

This chain uses TRBV29-1 with TRBJ1-2; perhaps TRBD1 as D (5 bases). This CDR3 comprises 13 residues. The V and J ends lost 5 bases and 3 bases respectively, with 13 bases between them. From germline, CDR1 is SQVTM and CDR2 ANQGSEA. The CDR3 DNA reads as TGCAGCGTTCCAGGGAAGGGGCACTATGGCTACACCTTC. It specifies CSVPGKGHYGYTF.

This clone was recorded only once. V and J are TRBV2 and TRBJ1-2; maybe TRBD1 (5 bases). This CDR3 has 13 amino acids. V was cut by 3 bases and J by 6 bases, with 11 bases left in between. CDR1 and CDR2 from the germline V gene are SNHLY and FYNNEI. CDR3 protein: CASSEFGGNGYTF. The CDR3 DNA is TGTGCCAGCAGTGAGTTCGGGGGAAATGGCTACACCTTC.

In its sample, this clone was seen once. CDR3 in DNA: TGTGCCTGGGCTACTAGCGGGGGGGGTTATGAGCAGTTCTTC. It is translated as CAWATSGGGYEQFF. The chain recombines TRBV30 with TRBJ2-1, with 13 positions matching TRBD2. This CDR3 is built from 14 residues. V lost 5 bases and J lost 8; bases outside the gene matches: 6. The germline CDR1 and CDR2 sequences are GTSNPN and SVGIG (reference sequence).

This chain links TRBV30 with TRBJ1-5; TRBD1 is a possible D gene (5 bases). The CDR3 is made up of 16 amino acids. Germline CDR1 reads GTSNPN; CDR2 reads SVGIG (reference sequence). Between the trimmed V and J ends, which lost 0 bases and 5 bases, there was a span of 17 bases. The CDR3 region has the DNA TGTGCCTGGAGTGTACTCGGGGGACTAACTGATCAGCCCCAGCATTTT. It codes for CAWSVLGGLTDQPQHF. Full variable domain (remainder filled in from reference TRBV30 and TRBJ1-5): SQTIHQWPATLVQPVGSPLSLECTVEGTSNPNLYWYRQAAGRGLQLLFYSVGIGQISSEVPQNLSASRPQDRQFILSSKKLLLSDSGFYLCAWSVLGGLTDQPQHFGDGTRLSIL.

The chain combines TRBV5-1 with TRBJ2-2; D ambiguous. The CDR3 loop spans 14 amino acids. The V gene lost 1 base and the J gene lost 6 bases, with 10 bases spanning the gap. The germline CDR1 and CDR2 sequences are SGHRS and YFSETQ. The CDR3 nucleotides are TGCGCCAGCAGCTTGCGGGTCGAAGCCGGGGAGCTGTTTTTT. Protein sequence: CASSLRVEAGELFF.

This chain links TRBV7-9 with TRBJ1-4, with 12 bases fitting TRBD1. The V segment lost 5 bases and the J segment 7 bases; nucleotides outside the gene matches: 8. The CDR3 is 16 residues long. Germline CDR1 SEHNR, CDR2 FQNEAQ (reference sequence). This CDR3 is CASSPGTGGEGEKLFF. CDR3 coding DNA: TGTGCCAGCAGCCCCGGGACAGGGGGCGAAGGTGAAAAACTGTTTTTT.

This chain links TRBV18 with TRBJ2-7; unclear D gene. Germline lookup yields CDR1 KGHSH and CDR2 LQKENI. The CDR3 spans 13 residues. V lost 2 bases and J lost 6, with 11 bases in between. CDR3 amino acids: CASSPERQGEQYF. As DNA, the CDR3 is TGTGCCAGCTCACCAGAAAGACAAGGCGAGCAGTACTTC. Full variable domain (remainder filled in from reference TRBV18 and TRBJ2-7): NAGVMQNPRHLVRRRGQEARLRCSPMKGHSHVYWYRQLPEEGLKFMVYLQKENIIDESGMPKERFSAEFPKEGPSILRIQQVVRGDSAAYFCASSPERQGEQYFGPGTRLTVT.

The rearrangement links TRBV6-1 to TRBJ1-1; tentative D call: TRBD1 (5 bases). V was pared by 2 bases and J by 10 bases, with 23 bases between. The CDR3 consists of 16 residues. Germline CDR1 MNHNS, CDR2 SASEGT. DNA for the CDR3: TGTGCCAGCAGTGAAAAGTTGGTAAGACCGCCGACAGCAGCTTTCTTT. It encodes CASSEKLVRPPTAAFF.